This paragraph covers one T cell receptor beta chain sequence. This clonotype was observed a few times. Its antigen is currently not known. No base qualities exist here, and no much larger clone lies one base off it. This specimen comes from a study of T cells in Graves' hyperthyroidism and ophthalmopathy (dated by TCRdb to between 2018 and 2020). Looking at the study overall: Peripheral blood samples were taken at the time of initial diagnosis, prior to any treatment. TCR Vbeta CDR3 sequencing of roughly 140 peripheral blood samples (roughly 41 ophthalmopathy, over 70 hyperthyroidism and about 17 progressor patients) is reported in the paper. The 85 to 100 discovery patients were randomly split 7:3 into training and test sets. Prospective prediction of ophthalmopathy was tested in an independent validation cohort of approximately 19 hyperthyroidism patients and some 17 patients who later progressed to ophthalmopathy. In about 6 Graves' hyperthyroidism patients, the study also compared T-cell repertoires from thyroid tissue with T-cell repertoires from blood. Once sampling was done, hyperthyroidism patients were given methimazole at a starting dose of 30 mg daily, whereas ophthalmopathy patients were given high-dose intravenous methylprednisolone. To identify TCR V-J signatures that set the groups apart, the researchers used a discovery cohort of more than 95 patients, made up of around 40 with Graves' ophthalmopathy and some 55 with stable Graves' hyperthyroidism.

Moderately to severely active disease, a Clinical Activity Score of at least 3, a NOSPECS grade of at least 4, and a duration under 3 months were present in ophthalmopathy patients. Exclusion was applied to patients with uncontrolled infections, other autoimmune diseases, pregnancy or lactation. Diagnoses were established on the basis of clinical symptoms, serum thyroxine and TRAb, thyroid ultrasound, and orbital computed tomography. PBMCs were separated from 10 ml of fresh peripheral blood using Ficoll-Paque density gradient centrifugation. Total RNA was extracted using Trizol reagent, and RNA quality was assessed on an Agilent 2100 Bioanalyzer. Overall study results and their limits: Sample size was not statistically predetermined, and blinding of investigators to group allocation was not performed. Most expanded thyroid clonotypes (frequency above 0.001) were also found in blood, which suggests that blood repertoires may mirror thyroid immune responses. In validation, the model predicted progression to ophthalmopathy with approximately 71% sensitivity and less than 75% specificity, a median of 6.5 months before onset. In cross-validation, a model built on a 13 V-J signature told ophthalmopathy apart from stable hyperthyroidism with just under 90% sensitivity and about 81% specificity, and in testing the same model reached 80%/75%.

The TCR beta CDR3 regions were amplified from the RNA transcripts. The first round of RT-PCR for the TCR CDR3 was performed with the HTBI primer set and the Qiagen OneStep RT-PCR kit. Libraries were constructed in a second round of multiplex PCR, after which size selection and purification were performed. The libraries were sequenced on an Illumina HiSeq2000 using paired-end 100 bp reads. As for the original processing: Raw data were processed with SOAPnuke, discarding reads with adapters, uncalled bases, mean Phred below 15, or no exact constant-primer or identifier match. COPE v1.2.5 was used to merge the high-quality paired reads, and each unique nucleotide sequence was defined as a clonotype. MiTCR v1.1 was used to align the clonotypes against IMGT TRBV, TRBD and TRBJ reference segments. Analysis was restricted to V-J combinations with a frequency above 0.0001, which covered about 99% of repertoires. A TCS score was defined as the ratio of F50 (clonal expansion) to E x V (chaos), with BLOSUM62-based TCRdist applied between CDR3 peptides within each V-J. Welch's t-statistics and random forest reduced roughly 500 V-J features to fewer than 15, which were used in a naive Bayes classifier (R e1071). The public sequencing data were trimmed at Q25 with fastp and processed into clonotypes with MiXCR by TCRdb, which kept only in-frame beta chains. For every CDR3 protein sequence, its rows merge into one entry that carries the most common genes and DNA. None of the V and J calls come from the authors' own analysis; TCRdb made them. This sample has about 640,000 distinct CDR3 sequences in its table, and roughly 20% of those were observed once. Of the sample, about 35% falls within the top ten clones.

CDR1 and CDR2, per the germline V gene, are SGHAT and FQNNGV. The CDR3, from cysteine to phenylalanine, totals 15 residues. The retained sequence is limited to the CDR3, 45 bases, with the frame set at the first base. Clipping removes 5 bases from V and 4 bases from J, with 6 as the unmatched junction base count. In this chain, TRBV11-2 is recombined with TRBJ1-2; 11 of the junction bases match TRBD1. The sequencing sample was made of blood. This TCR derives from a young man with Graves' ophthalmopathy. The CDR3 protein sequence reads: CASSGTGTGGYGYTF. The DNA reads as follows: TGTGCCAGCAGCGGGACCGGGACAGGGGGCTATGGCTACACCTTC.